This T cell receptor (beta chain) appears in the sequencing data of a study of blood T cell repertoires in COVID-19. Overall study context: From T cells, B-cell-depleted T cells, or PBMCs came the material, which was cDNA or gDNA.

This CDR3 has 18 amino acids. In germline, CDR1 is MDHEN, CDR2 SYDVKM. V was clipped by 6 bases and J by 5 bases, with 26 bases between them. Recruits, aged about 18 to 95 years, lived in about two dozen US areas. Participants' own reports of clinical history determined their cohort assignment. Authors' processing steps: Nucleated cell counts were estimated from reference gene primer amplification. Method: immunoSEQ multiplex PCR; TCRdb's copy keeps in-frame clones and lacks some. The V and J calls and clone size are taken from that table; D and trimming were inferred from the DNA. The sample has about 260,000 clones, around 89% seen once.

Sequencing was performed on PBMCs or T cells enriched from blood (not recorded which). The sequence derives from a woman aged 35 to 49 with acute COVID-19. This chain connects TRBV28 to TRBJ2-1; TRBD1 is a possible D gene (6 bases). The DNA of the CDR3 is TGTGCCAGCAGACCAACCGTAAGAACAGGGCAACACCACAATGAGCAGTTCTTC. The encoded protein is CASRPTVRTGQHHNEQFF.